This T cell receptor (beta chain) was retrieved from a study of OX40 agonist ivuxolimab in advanced cancers. The germline V gene has CDR1 SEHNR and CDR2 FQNEAQ (reference sequence). The V gene lost 5 bases and the J gene lost 1 base, with 21 bases spanning the gap. This CDR3 region has 18 residues. Profiling relied on immunoSEQ multiplex PCR, and the TCRdb table lists in-frame clones only, not all of them. The sample carries about 86,000 clones, around 88% recorded once. The V call is TRBV7-9, the J call TRBJ2-1; tentative D call: TRBD2 (6 bases). Sequenced here: CD4+ or CD8+ T cells sorted from blood, sampled in a trial of the OX40 agonist ivuxolimab. This clonotype was sampled from an adult with an advanced solid tumor such as melanoma, head and neck, liver or kidney cancer. DNA of the CDR3: TGTGCCAGCAGCCGTGGACTAATCTTCGCGGGTTCCTACAATGAGCAGTTCTTC. Residues: CASSRGLIFAGSYNEQFF.